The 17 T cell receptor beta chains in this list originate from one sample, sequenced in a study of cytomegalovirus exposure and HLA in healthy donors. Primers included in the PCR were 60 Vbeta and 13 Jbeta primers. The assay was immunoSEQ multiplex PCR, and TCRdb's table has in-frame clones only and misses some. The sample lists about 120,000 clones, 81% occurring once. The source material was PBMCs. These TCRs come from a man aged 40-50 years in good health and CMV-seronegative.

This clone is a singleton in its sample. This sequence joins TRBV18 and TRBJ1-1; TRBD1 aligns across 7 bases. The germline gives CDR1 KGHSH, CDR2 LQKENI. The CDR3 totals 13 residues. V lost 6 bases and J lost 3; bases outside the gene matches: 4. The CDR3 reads CASSRDRDTEAFF. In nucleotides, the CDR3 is TGTGCCAGCTCCCGGGACAGAGACACTGAAGCTTTCTTT.

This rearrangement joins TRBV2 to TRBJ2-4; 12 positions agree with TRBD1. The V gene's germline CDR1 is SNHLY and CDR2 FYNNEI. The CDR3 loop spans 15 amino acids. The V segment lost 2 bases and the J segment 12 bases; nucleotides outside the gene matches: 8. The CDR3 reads CASSEPGQGAYSQYF. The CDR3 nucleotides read TGTGCCAGCAGTGAACCGGGACAGGGGGCCTACAGTCAGTACTTC.

CDR3: CASSPESGYYGYTF. CDR3 sequence (DNA): TGCGCCAGCAGCCCCGAGAGCGGCTATTATGGCTACACCTTC. The gene calls are TRBV5-1 and TRBJ1-2; D not certain. This CDR3 is 14 amino acids long. Germline CDR1 and CDR2: SGHRS and YFSETQ. Trimming stripped 4 bases from V and 5 bases from J, with 15 bases between.

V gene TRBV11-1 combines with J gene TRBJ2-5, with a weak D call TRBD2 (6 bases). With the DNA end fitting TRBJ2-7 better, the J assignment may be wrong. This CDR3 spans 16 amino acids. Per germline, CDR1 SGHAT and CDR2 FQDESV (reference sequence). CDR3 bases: TGTGCCAGCAGCTTGGGAGGAAGCGGTTTGGGGCTCGAGCAGTACTTC. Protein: CASSLGGSGLGLEQYF.

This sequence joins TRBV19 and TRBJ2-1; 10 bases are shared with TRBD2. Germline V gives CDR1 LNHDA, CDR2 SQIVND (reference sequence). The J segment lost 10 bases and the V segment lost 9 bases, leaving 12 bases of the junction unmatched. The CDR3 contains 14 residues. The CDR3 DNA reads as TGTGCCAGCACCCAACTAGCGGGGTCTGGGGAGCAGTTCTTC. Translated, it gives CASTQLAGSGEQFF.

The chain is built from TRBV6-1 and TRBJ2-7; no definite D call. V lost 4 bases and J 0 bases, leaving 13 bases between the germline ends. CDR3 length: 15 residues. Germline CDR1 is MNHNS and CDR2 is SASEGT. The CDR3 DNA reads TGTGCCAGCAGTGTTCTTGGCGGCAGCTCCTACGAGCAGTACTTC. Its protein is CASSVLGGSSYEQYF.

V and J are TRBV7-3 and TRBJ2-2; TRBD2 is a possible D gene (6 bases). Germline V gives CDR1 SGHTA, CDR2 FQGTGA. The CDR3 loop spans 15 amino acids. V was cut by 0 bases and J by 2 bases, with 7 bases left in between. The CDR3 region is CASSLTAGNTGELFF. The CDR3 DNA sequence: TGTGCCAGCAGCTTAACGGCGGGAAACACCGGGGAGCTGTTTTTT. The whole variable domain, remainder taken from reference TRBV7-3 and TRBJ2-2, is GAGVSQTPSNKVTEKGKYVELRCDPISGHTALYWYRQSLGQGPEFLIYFQGTGAADDSGLPNDRFFAVRPEGSVSTLKIQRTERGDSAVYLCASSLTAGNTGELFFGEGSRLTVL.

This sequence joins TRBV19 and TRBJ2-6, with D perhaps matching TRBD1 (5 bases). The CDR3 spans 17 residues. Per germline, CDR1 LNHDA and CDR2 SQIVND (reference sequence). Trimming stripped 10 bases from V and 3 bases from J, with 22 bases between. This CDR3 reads CATVSPGHHSGANVLTF. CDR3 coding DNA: TGTGCCACCGTGTCTCCAGGGCATCATAGTGGGGCCAACGTCCTGACTTTC.

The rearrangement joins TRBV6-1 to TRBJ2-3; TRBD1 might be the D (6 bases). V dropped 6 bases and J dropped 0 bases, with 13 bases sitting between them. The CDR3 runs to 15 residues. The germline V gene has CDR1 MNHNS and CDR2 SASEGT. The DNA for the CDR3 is TGTGCCAGCAGAGGACAGATATCTAGCACAGATACGCAGTATTTT. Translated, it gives CASRGQISSTDTQYF.

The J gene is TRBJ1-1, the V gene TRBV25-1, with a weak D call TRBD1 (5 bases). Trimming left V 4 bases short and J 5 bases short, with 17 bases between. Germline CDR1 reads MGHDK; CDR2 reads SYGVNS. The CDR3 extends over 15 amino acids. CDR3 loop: CASSARNLGGTEAFF. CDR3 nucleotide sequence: TGTGCCAGCAGTGCCAGAAATCTCGGGGGGACTGAAGCTTTCTTT.

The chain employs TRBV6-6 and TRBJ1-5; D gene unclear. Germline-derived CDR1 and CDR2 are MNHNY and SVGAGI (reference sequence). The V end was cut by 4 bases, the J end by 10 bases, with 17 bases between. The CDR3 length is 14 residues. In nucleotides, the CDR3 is TGTGCCAGCAGTTCCGGGGTCCCTTCAGGACCCCAGCATTTT. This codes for CASSSGVPSGPQHF.

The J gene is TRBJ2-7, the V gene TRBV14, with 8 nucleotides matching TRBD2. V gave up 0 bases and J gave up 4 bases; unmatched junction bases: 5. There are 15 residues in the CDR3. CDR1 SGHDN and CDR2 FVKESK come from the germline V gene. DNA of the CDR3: TGTGCCAGCAGCCAAGATTGGCCTAGCGGGTACGAGCAGTACTTC. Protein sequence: CASSQDWPSGYEQYF.

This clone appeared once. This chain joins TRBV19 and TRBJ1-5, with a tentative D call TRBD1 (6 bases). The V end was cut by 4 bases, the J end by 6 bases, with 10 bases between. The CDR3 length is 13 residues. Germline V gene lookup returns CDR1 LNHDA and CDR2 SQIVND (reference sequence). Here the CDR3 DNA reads TGTGCCAGTAGTACCAACAGGGTTCAGCCCCAGCATTTT. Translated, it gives CASSTNRVQPQHF.

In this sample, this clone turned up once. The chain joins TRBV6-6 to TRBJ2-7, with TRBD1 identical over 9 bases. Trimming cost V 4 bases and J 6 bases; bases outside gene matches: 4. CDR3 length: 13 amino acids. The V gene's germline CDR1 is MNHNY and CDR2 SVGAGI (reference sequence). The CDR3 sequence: CASSWGQGGEQYF. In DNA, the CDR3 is TGTGCCAGCAGTTGGGGACAGGGTGGCGAGCAGTACTTC.

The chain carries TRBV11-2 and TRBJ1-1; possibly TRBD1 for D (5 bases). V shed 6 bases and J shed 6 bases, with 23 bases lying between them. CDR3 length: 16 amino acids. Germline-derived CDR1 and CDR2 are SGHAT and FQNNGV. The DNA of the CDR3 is TGTGCCAGCAGTGGGGGTTCGGGGGGGTATAGGGCTGAAGCTTTCTTT. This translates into CASSGGSGGYRAEAFF.

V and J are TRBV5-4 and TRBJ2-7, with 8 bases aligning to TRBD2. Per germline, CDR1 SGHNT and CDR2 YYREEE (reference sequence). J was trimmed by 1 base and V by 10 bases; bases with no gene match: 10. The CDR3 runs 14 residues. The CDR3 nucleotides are TGTGCCTTTTCCTCCGGGAGGGCTTCCTACGAGCAGTACTTC. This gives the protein CAFSSGRASYEQYF.

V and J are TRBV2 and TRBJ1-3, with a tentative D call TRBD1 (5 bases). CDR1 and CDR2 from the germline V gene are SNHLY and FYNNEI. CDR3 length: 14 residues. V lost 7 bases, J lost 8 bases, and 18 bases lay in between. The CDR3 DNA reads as TGTGCCAGCATTCGAGACCAGGGTCCGGACACCATATATTTT. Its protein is CASIRDQGPDTIYF.